This T cell receptor (beta chain) was found in a study of cytomegalovirus exposure and HLA in healthy donors. The PCR employed 60 Vbeta primers together with 13 Jbeta primers. The method was immunoSEQ multiplex PCR; TCRdb's version includes in-frame clones alone and lacks a portion of them. Of roughly 110,000 clones in the sample, roughly four fifths were seen once. The CDR3 sequence is 18 residues long. The gene calls are TRBV21-1 and TRBJ2-7; TRBD2 is the table's D call and was not checked against the DNA. TRBV21-1 corresponds to a pseudogene. Sequencing used PBMCs. The clonotype was recovered from a man aged 25-40 years in good health and CMV-seropositive. The DNA for the CDR3 is TGTGCCAGCAGCAAAGTGGAAGCGGGGCGGGAGGGCCAGCGCGAGCAGTACGTC. This encodes CASSKVEAGREGQREQYV.